Below, 27 T cell receptor beta chains from the same sample are listed, as sequenced in a study of regulatory T cells in long-lasting Graves disease. Sample time point: newly diagnosed GD, antithyroid drugs for less than 3 months. PBMC-extracted RNA yielded the TCR library. Arm-PCR with iRepertoire HTBI primers amplified the CDR3 regions for these TCR beta libraries. TCRdb called the multiplex PCR reads again in MiXCR, with one record for every CDR3 protein. Among about 500,000 distinct CDR3 sequences listed, 16% were seen once. The data also belong to a second study, concerning T cells in Graves' hyperthyroidism and ophthalmopathy.

The specimen comprised peripheral blood mononuclear cells (PBMCs), sampled at new diagnosis, from a patient treated with antithyroid drugs. The source of these receptors is a man aged 40-50 years with Graves disease.

This clonotype was recorded at least ten times. This sequence joins TRBV28 and TRBJ2-7; a possible D gene is TRBD2 (5 bases). Germline CDR1 is MDHEN and CDR2 is SYDVKM. The CDR3 contains 13 residues. Trimming removed 9 bases at V and 6 bases at J, with 18 bases between. Written as DNA, the CDR3 is TGTGCCAGTAAAAGGGTACAGAGGGCCGAGCAGTACTTC. It is translated as CASKRVQRAEQYF.

This clonotype was counted once. This chain links TRBV18 with TRBJ1-2, with unresolved D. Germline loops: CDR1 KGHSH, CDR2 LQKENI. V gave up 5 bases and J gave up 7 bases, with 17 bases separating them. There are 14 residues in the CDR3. CDR3 sequence: CASSSTAEACGYTF. CDR3 coding DNA: TGTGCCAGCTCATCTACCGCCGAGGCCTGTGGCTACACCTTC.

CDR3 coding DNA: TGTGCCAGCAGTTACTCGGAAGGGGACACTGAAGCTTTCTTT. This codes for CASSYSEGDTEAFF. This chain links TRBV6-2 or TRBV6-3 with TRBJ1-1, with TRBD1 as a possible D gene (5 bases). The CDR3 length is 14 residues. The V end was cut by 0 bases, the J end by 3 bases, with 8 bases between. Germline V gene lookup returns CDR1 MNHEY and CDR2 SVGEGT.

Concerning this clonotype itself: The junction and the germline gene differ at one end; a read error may be behind it. The gene calls are TRBV7-7 and TRBJ2-1; D possibly matches TRBD1 or TRBD2 (5 bases each). The CDR3 is 16 residues long. Germline CDR1 SSHAT, CDR2 FNYEAQ (reference sequence). The CDR3 region has the DNA TGTGCTAGCAGCTTGACCCTGGGGGTACCCTACAATGAGCAGTTCTTC. Encoded protein: CASSLTLGVPYNEQFF.

This clonotype was seen repeatedly, ten times or more. The chain links TRBV7-9 to TRBJ2-7, with D perhaps matching TRBD1 (6 bases). The ends were cut back, 5 bases at V and 6 bases at J, with 11 bases in the middle. Germline loops: CDR1 SEHNR, CDR2 FQNEAQ (reference sequence). The CDR3 covers 12 residues. CDR3 loop: CASSPQGIEQYF. DNA of the CDR3: TGTGCCAGCAGCCCACAGGGTATCGAGCAGTACTTC.

This clonotype was recorded many times. The rearrangement joins TRBV24-1 to TRBJ2-2; possibly TRBD1 for D (6 bases). V was clipped by 5 bases and J by 5 bases, with 14 bases between them. This CDR3 comprises 15 residues. Germline V lookup: CDR1 KGHDR, CDR2 SFDVKD. CDR3 nucleotides: TGTGCCACCAGTGTTGAGGGGCAGGGGACCGGGGAGCTGTTTTTT. It translates to CATSVEGQGTGELFF.

Turning to this clonotype: This likely reflects a read error, since a far larger clone is one base away. This chain links TRBV5-1 with TRBJ2-1, with D perhaps TRBD2 (5 bases). Germline lookup yields CDR1 SGHRS and CDR2 YFSETQ. This CDR3 has 15 amino acids. The CDR3: CASSLGGNRPNEQLF. CDR3 nucleotides: TGTGCCAGCAGCTTAGGAGGAAATCGACCAAATGAGCAGCTCTTC.

This clonotype was counted many times. The V gene is TRBV7-3, the J gene TRBJ2-1; 7 bases line up with TRBD2. The V and J ends lost 0 bases and 4 bases, in that order; junction bases with no gene match: 3. Germline V gene lookup returns CDR1 SGHTA and CDR2 FQGTGA. This CDR3 is built from 15 residues. The CDR3 protein is CASSLTGTKYNEQFF. The DNA for the CDR3 is TGTGCCAGCAGCTTAACCGGGACTAAATACAATGAGCAGTTCTTC.

The table lists this clonotype with a few counts. J is TRBJ2-7 and V is TRBV9; the match to TRBD2 covers 10 bases. The CDR3 extends over 15 amino acids. Trimming at V came to 3 bases and at J to 4 bases, leaving 7 bases not matched to a gene. Looked up from germline, CDR1 is SGDLS and CDR2 is YYNGEE. DNA for the CDR3: TGTGCCAGCAGCGCTAGCGGGAGCCCGATGTACGAGCAGTACTTC. It specifies CASSASGSPMYEQYF. Based on the CDR3 plus reference TRBV9 and TRBJ2-7, the full variable domain is DSGVTQTPKHLITATGQRVTLRCSPRSGDLSVYWYQQSLDQGLQFLIQYYNGEERAKGNILERFSAQQFPDLHSELNLSSLELGDSALYFCASSASGSPMYEQYFGPGTRLTVT.

Regarding this clonotype: One end of the junction does not line up with germline, which may come from a read error. The chain recombines TRBV29-1 with TRBJ1-6; D is perhaps TRBD1 (5 bases). CDR3 length: 13 amino acids. Germline V gene sequence: CDR1 SQVTM, CDR2 ANQGSEA. DNA of the CDR3: TGCAGCGCTTCGACAGCCGTTAATTCACCCCTACACTTT. Translating it yields CSASTAVNSPLHF.

The chain has TRBV25-1 and TRBJ1-6, with 7 bases matching TRBD1. Germline values: CDR1 MGHDK, CDR2 SYGVNS. V shed 4 bases, J shed 7 bases, and the junction held 4 bases outside the gene matches. The CDR3 totals 14 residues. The CDR3 DNA reads as TGTGCCAGCAGTGGACAGGGCCTAAATTCACCCCTCCACTTT. Its translation is CASSGQGLNSPLHF. The full variable domain, its missing parts supplied by reference TRBV25-1 and TRBJ1-6, is EADIYQTPRYLVIGTGKKITLECSQTMGHDKMYWYQQDPGMELHLIHYSYGVNSTEKGDLSSESTVSRIRTEHFPLTLESARPSHTSQYLCASSGQGLNSPLHFGNGTRLTVT.

The CDR3 spells CASSNGLLASQPQHF. DNA of the CDR3: TGTGCCAGCAGTAACGGGTTGCTGGCGAGTCAGCCCCAGCATTTT. The chain recombines TRBV2 with TRBJ1-5; D uncertain. Germline-derived CDR1 and CDR2 are SNHLY and FYNNEI. The CDR3 sequence is 15 residues long. Between the trimmed V and J ends, which lost 5 bases and 6 bases, there was a span of 17 bases.

This clonotype was detected many times. The V gene is TRBV12-3 or TRBV12-4, the J gene TRBJ2-7; D may be TRBD1 or TRBD2 (5 bases each). The CDR3 contains 14 residues. V was cut by 6 bases and J by 3 bases, with 15 bases left in between. Here the CDR3 reads CASSVTGLSYEQYF. DNA for the CDR3: TGTGCCAGCAGCGTTACAGGACTGAGCTACGAGCAGTACTTC.

This clonotype was observed at least ten times. The gene calls are TRBV5-5 and TRBJ2-7; maybe TRBD2 (5 bases). Germline V gives CDR1 SGHKS, CDR2 YYEKEE (reference sequence). The CDR3 is 15 amino acids. V was cut by 2 bases and J by 1 base, with 13 bases left in between. This CDR3 is CASSFALARSYEQYF. The CDR3 nucleotides read TGTGCCAGCAGCTTTGCGCTAGCACGGTCCTACGAGCAGTACTTC.

This clonotype occurred many times. The chain couples TRBV6-2 or TRBV6-3 to TRBJ1-1; no definite D call. Trimming shortened V by 6 bases and J by 2 bases, and 13 bases separated the two germline ends. Germline lookup yields CDR1 MNHEY and CDR2 SVGEGT. The CDR3 runs 14 residues. The CDR3 is CASRELALNTEAFF. The DNA of the CDR3 is TGTGCCAGCAGGGAGTTGGCTCTTAACACTGAAGCTTTCTTT.

The chain uses TRBV12-3 or TRBV12-4 and TRBJ1-3; no firm D call. With 7 bases removed from V and 2 bases from J, the gap between germline ends came to 3 bases. This CDR3 is built from 11 residues. The CDR3 protein is CASNAGNTIYF. The CDR3 DNA follows: TGTGCCAGCAACGCTGGAAACACCATATATTTT.

This clonotype showed up many times. The CDR3, as DNA: TGTGCCAGCTCACCCCCCGGGGACCGTACCAATCAGCCCCAGCATTTT. Its protein product is CASSPPGDRTNQPQHF. The chain joins TRBV18 to TRBJ1-5, with a tentative D call TRBD1 (5 bases). The germline V and J ends were trimmed by 3 bases and 3 bases, with 15 bases remaining between them. CDR1 and CDR2 (germline): KGHSH, LQKENI. The CDR3 extends over 16 amino acids.

This clonotype was seen many times. V gene TRBV3-1 combines with J gene TRBJ1-2; no clear D gene. The CDR3 loop spans 13 amino acids. Germline-derived CDR1 and CDR2 are LGHDT and YNNKEL (reference sequence). V gave up 3 bases and J gave up 0 bases, with 5 bases separating them. CDR3 sequence: CASSHTANYGYTF. DNA for the CDR3: TGTGCCAGCAGCCACACAGCTAACTATGGCTACACCTTC.

The genes are TRBV25-1 and TRBJ2-2, with 7 nucleotides matching TRBD1. Germline CDR1 is MGHDK and CDR2 is SYGVNS. The CDR3 sequence is 16 residues long. Unmatched junction bases numbered 6, after V lost 4 bases and J lost 1 base. The CDR3 sequence: CASSGTGALNTGELFF. The CDR3 bases are TGTGCCAGCAGTGGAACAGGGGCATTGAACACCGGGGAGCTGTTTTTT.

Ten or more counts support this clonotype. The chain carries TRBV28 and TRBJ2-3, with TRBD2 matching over 7 bases. J gave up 5 bases and V 6 bases, and 14 bases lay outside the gene matches. Germline V gives CDR1 MDHEN, CDR2 SYDVKM. CDR3 length: 16 amino acids. The DNA of the CDR3 is TGTGCCAGCAGCCCAGTCCGGCGGGAGTTGGGAGATACGCAGTATTTT. Protein product: CASSPVRRELGDTQYF.

The rearrangement links TRBV9 to TRBJ2-1, with D maybe TRBD2 (6 bases). This CDR3 spans 15 amino acids. V was clipped by 2 bases and J by 6 bases, with 15 bases between them. Germline-derived CDR1 and CDR2 are SGDLS and YYNGEE. CDR3 sequence reads: CASSVEIATSNEQFF. In DNA form, the CDR3 reads TGTGCCAGCAGCGTCGAAATCGCGACTAGCAATGAGCAGTTCTTC.

This clonotype was recorded at least ten times. This chain joins TRBV3-1 and TRBJ1-6; D remains unclear. Germline V lookup: CDR1 LGHDT, CDR2 YNNKEL (reference sequence). The CDR3 consists of 14 residues. Between the trimmed V and J ends, which lost 6 bases and 6 bases, there was a span of 12 bases. CDR3 residues: CASSQAGGNSPLHF. The CDR3 nucleotides are TGTGCCAGCAGTCAGGCAGGAGGTAATTCACCCCTCCACTTT.

The table lists this clonotype with a few counts. The rearrangement uses TRBV15 and TRBJ1-5, with 10 nucleotides matching TRBD1. CDR3 length equals 14 residues. Germline CDR1 LNHNV, CDR2 YYDKDF (reference sequence). V dropped 4 bases and J dropped 7; count of bases not matched to a gene: 4. CDR3 DNA: TGTGCCACCAGCACGGGACAGGGGCCCCAGCCCCAGCATTTT. Its protein is CATSTGQGPQPQHF.

This clonotype was detected a few times. The genes are TRBV5-5 and TRBJ2-1; TRBD2 might be the D (7 bases). Germline V CDR1 and CDR2: SGHKS, YYEKEE (reference sequence). The CDR3 is made up of 14 amino acids. Deletions cut 4 bases from V and 10 bases from J, with 18 bases between. The CDR3 loop reads CASSRGGVQDEQFF. The CDR3 DNA sequence: TGTGCCAGCAGCAGGGGGGGGGTCCAAGACGAGCAGTTCTTC. Drawing the rest from reference TRBV5-5 and TRBJ2-1, the complete variable domain is DAGVTQSPTHLIKTRGQQVTLRCSPISGHKSVSWYQQVLGQGPQFIFQYYEKEERGRGNFPDRFSARQFPNYSSELNVNALLLGDSALYLCASSRGGVQDEQFFGPGTRLTVL.

This chain links TRBV5-1 with TRBJ2-3; 9 bases agree with TRBD2. CDR1 is SGHRS and CDR2 is YFSETQ in the germline V gene. The CDR3 has 17 residues. V was clipped by 2 bases and J by 0 bases; unmatched bases: 7. This CDR3 is CASSLLIAGESTDTQYF. Written as DNA, the CDR3 is TGCGCCAGCAGCTTACTTATAGCGGGGGAGAGCACAGATACGCAGTATTTT.

This clonotype was counted at least ten times. The chain has TRBV2 and TRBJ2-7; D uncertain. CDR3 length equals 12 residues. The V and J ends lost 2 bases and 2 bases respectively, with 4 bases between them. In germline, CDR1 is SNHLY, CDR2 FYNNEI. Written as DNA, the CDR3 is TGTGCCAGCAGTGAACTTACCTACGAGCAGTACTTC. Its protein is CASSELTYEQYF.

The chain has TRBV6-1 and TRBJ2-1; a weak D match, TRBD2 (6 bases). The CDR3 has 15 amino acids. Germline lookup yields CDR1 MNHNS and CDR2 SASEGT. Between the trimmed V and J ends, which lost 6 bases and 4 bases, there was a span of 16 bases. This CDR3 reads CASSRGTEGYNEQFF. The CDR3 nucleotides are TGTGCCAGCAGCCGTGGGACTGAGGGATACAATGAGCAGTTCTTC.